A selection of T cell receptor beta chains follows, all from one sample in a study of T-cell memory formation after mild COVID-19. TCRdb used MiXCR to reprocess the 5' RACE reads, holding one entry per CDR3 protein. The data show some 340,000 distinct CDR3 sequences, around 13% seen once. The material sequenced was PBMCs or a T cell subset sorted from them (not recorded which). The source is a man aged 18-30 years who had mild COVID-19 (a few samples of this study predate the infection). Cell type and time point are not known. Each CDR3 is given with its conserved first and last residue. A D gene is named only where the DNA matches it firmly. Some rows mark clone size as missing; the rest say once, few, many or name a class of expanded clone.

DNA	CDR3	J	D	V	size
TGCAGCGGCATAAATAACAGGGGGCCTAACAATGAGCAGTTCTTC	CSGINNRGPNNEQFF	TRBJ2-1	TRBD1	TRBV29-1	.
TGTGCCTGGAGTGTACTGGGGGAAGAGACCCAGTACTTC	CAWSVLGEETQYF	TRBJ2-5	.	TRBV30	few
TGCGCCAGCGGGCTGCGGGGGGCTTCCTACGAGCAGTACTTC	CASGLRGASYEQYF	TRBJ2-7	TRBD2	TRBV5-1	few
TGCGCCAGCAGCTTGGATATGGGGGCGGTGAACACTGAAGCTTTCTTT	CASSLDMGAVNTEAFF	TRBJ1-1	.	TRBV5-1	.
TGTGCCAGCTCACAAATGGCGCCAGCCAACACAGATACGCAGTATTTT	CASSQMAPANTDTQYF	TRBJ2-3	.	TRBV18	few
TGTGCCAGCAGTCTTACAGGGGCTGGGACTGAAGCTTTCTTT	CASSLTGAGTEAFF	TRBJ1-1	TRBD1	TRBV27	.
TGCAGCGCTGCGCAGGGGACGAACACTGAAGCTTTCTTT	CSAAQGTNTEAFF	TRBJ1-1	.	TRBV29-1	many
TGTGCCAGCAGCGTCTCTAATGAAAAACTGTTTTTT	CASSVSNEKLFF	TRBJ1-4	.	TRBV7-9	.
TGCGCCAGCAGCCAAGATCTATGGCAGGCGGCAGGGGAAACCGGGGAGCTGTTTTTT	CASSQDLWQAAGETGELFF	TRBJ2-2	.	TRBV4-3	few
TGTGCCAGCAGCTCTCGGGTCCACGGGGAGCTGTTTTTT	CASSSRVHGELFF	TRBJ2-2	.	TRBV7-3	many
TGCGCCAGCAGTTTACAAAGCGGGAGCTCCTACAATGAGCAGTTCTTC	CASSLQSGSSYNEQFF	TRBJ2-1	TRBD2	TRBV5-1	many
TGTGCCAGCAGTCTTTTAAACCCCTGGAGGGCAACTAATGAAAAACTGTTTTTT	CASSLLNPWRATNEKLFF	TRBJ1-4	.	TRBV6-2/TRBV6-3	.
TGCGCCAGCAGCTTGACAGGGGGTCCCTACAATGAGCAGTTCTTC	CASSLTGGPYNEQFF	TRBJ2-1	TRBD1	TRBV5-1	many
TGTGCCAGTGTTCGATTCGTCGGGATGAACACTGAAGCTTTCTTT	CASVRFVGMNTEAFF	TRBJ1-1	.	TRBV19	.
TGTGCCAGCAGCTTCCAGGACACCTACGAGCAGTACTTC	CASSFQDTYEQYF	TRBJ2-7	.	TRBV11-2	.
TGTGCCAGCTCACCCGGCCACAGGACCTACAATGAGCAGTTCTTC	CASSPGHRTYNEQFF	TRBJ2-1	.	TRBV18	.
TGTGCCATCAGTGAGTCGTTCCGGGACAGGGGTTATAATTCACCCCTCCACTTT	CAISESFRDRGYNSPLHF	TRBJ1-6	TRBD1	TRBV10-3	few
TGTGCCAGTAGTATGCGGGGGGACTATCAGCCCCAGCATTTT	CASSMRGDYQPQHF	TRBJ1-5	.	TRBV19	.
TGTGCCAGCAGCCAAGATATCGGGACGACCCAGTACTTC	CASSQDIGTTQYF	TRBJ2-5	.	TRBV14	.
TGTGCCAGCAGCCAAGGGACAGGAAAGAATCCCGGGGAGCTGTTTTTT	CASSQGTGKNPGELFF	TRBJ2-2	TRBD1	TRBV5-5	.
TGTGCCACCAGCAGAGATCCGAGTGGCAATCAGCCCCAGCATTTT	CATSRDPSGNQPQHF	TRBJ1-5	.	TRBV15	.
TGCAGCGTCGGACAGGGGTTGACTTTCTTT	CSVGQGLTFF	TRBJ1-1	TRBD1	TRBV29-1	many
TGCGCCAGCAGCCAGAGGACTAGGGTTTACTTC	CASSQRTRVYF	TRBJ2-7	TRBD2	TRBV4-1	.